The 31 T cell receptor beta chains below all came from one sample that was sequenced in a study of T cell clonality in common variable immunodeficiency. This table comes from immunoSEQ multiplex PCR, and its TCRdb copy is limited to in-frame clones, with some not included. The sample presents approximately 81,000 clones, none singletons. Source material: peripheral blood mononuclear cells. These receptors all stem from a person aged 18-70 years in good health.

This clone occurred many times. With the read ending 3 residues before the CDR3 end, the germline J gene is used to fill in that end. The chain combines TRBV5-1 with TRBJ1-2, with D perhaps TRBD1 (5 bases). Germline V gives CDR1 SGHRS, CDR2 YFSETQ. The CDR3 covers 13 residues. Deletions cut 5 bases from V and 3 bases from J, with 11 bases between. The CDR3 loop is CASRTGQDYGYTF. The DNA read from the CDR3 is TGCGCCAGCAGAACAGGCCAGGACTATGGC.

About this clone: The read falls 3 residues short of the CDR3 end, and the missing part is taken from the germline J gene. This sequence joins TRBV19 and TRBJ1-5; TRBD1 aligns across 9 bases. The V gene end was trimmed by 4 bases and the J gene end by 3 bases; junction bases not matched to a gene: 7. The CDR3 extends over 16 amino acids. Germline V gene sequence: CDR1 LNHDA, CDR2 SQIVND (reference sequence). CDR3 region: CASSRGGTGYNQPQHF. CDR3 DNA (partial): TGTGCCAGTAGTAGGGGGGGGACAGGGTACAATCAGCCC.

This clone was observed many times. Read sequence stops 3 residues before the CDR3 end, and the germline J gene provides the missing end. The rearrangement uses TRBV15 and TRBJ2-1; 7 nucleotides agree with TRBD1. The CDR3 runs to 13 residues. J gave up 8 bases and V 8 bases, and 9 bases lay outside the gene matches. Germline loops: CDR1 LNHNV, CDR2 YYDKDF (reference sequence). Partial CDR3 DNA: TGTGCCACCGGGACAGCCCTCGGGCATGAG. As protein: CATGTALGHE. The entire CDR3 protein is CATGTALGHEQFF.

In its sample, this clone was seen many times. The CDR3 spells CASMIQGLRETQYF. Partial CDR3 DNA: TGTGCCAGCATGATTCAGGGTCTTCGGGAGACC. The chain is built from TRBV7-2 and TRBJ2-5, with TRBD1 as a possible D gene (5 bases). The read ends 3 residues before the CDR3 terminus; that terminus is restored from the germline J gene. V dropped 7 bases and J dropped 5 bases, with 17 bases sitting between them. The germline gives CDR1 SGHTA, CDR2 FQGNSA. The CDR3 is made up of 14 amino acids. Together with reference TRBV7-2 and TRBJ2-5, the CDR3 gives the full variable domain: GAGVSQSPSNKVTEKGKDVELRCDPISGHTALYWYRQSLGQGLEFLIYFQGNSAPDKSGLPSDRFSAERTGGSVSTLTIQRTQQEDSAVYLCASMIQGLRETQYFGPGTRLLVL.

Note on this clone: One junction end disagrees with the germline gene, perhaps due to a read error. The read is 3 residues too short to cover the CDR3 end, so that end is filled in from the germline J gene. The rearrangement joins TRBV7-9 to TRBJ2-7, with 7 bases fitting TRBD2. Per the germline V gene, CDR1 is SEHNR and CDR2 is FQNEAQ (reference sequence). The CDR3 consists of 13 residues. The part of the CDR3 DNA that was read is TGTTCCAGCGCCACAGCGGGGCGCTACGAG. Translating it yields CSSATAGRYE. The CDR3, in full, reads CSSATAGRYEQYF.

In this sample, this clone turned up a few times. The CDR3 goes on 3 residues after the read ends, and that part is filled in from the germline J gene. This sequence joins TRBV6-1 and TRBJ1-2; D gene ambiguous. The CDR3 covers 13 residues. CDR1 and CDR2 (germline): MNHNS, SASEGT. The CDR3 here is CASSATVGYDYTF. The DNA read from the CDR3 is TGTGCCAGCAGTGCTACAGTGGGTTACGAC.

This clone was seen many times. The missing CDR3 end, 3 residues past where the read stops, is filled in from the germline J gene. J is TRBJ1-2 and V is TRBV6-2 or TRBV6-3; tentative D call: TRBD1 (6 bases). The CDR3 loop spans 13 amino acids. CDR1 is MNHEY and CDR2 is SVGEGT in the germline V gene. The CDR3 sequence: CASRHRDIEGYTF. The DNA read from the CDR3 is TGTGCCAGCAGACATCGGGACATAGAAGGC.

This clone was recorded at least ten times. From the germline J gene comes the end of the CDR3, since the read stops 3 residues before it. The chain has TRBV28 and TRBJ2-3, with 10 bases aligning to TRBD2. Germline loops: CDR1 MDHEN, CDR2 SYDVKM. With V trimmed by 9 bases and J by 3 bases, 12 bases remained unmatched. The CDR3 has 16 residues. The CDR3 sequence is CASAPGLAENTDTQYF. The CDR3 bases that were read are TGTGCCAGTGCCCCTGGACTAGCGGAAAATACAGATACG.

This clone was seen repeatedly, ten times or more. The sequenced fragment ends 3 residues before the CDR3 boundary, so the rest is inferred from the germline J gene. The chain uses TRBV5-1 and TRBJ2-3; tentative D call: TRBD2 (5 bases). Trimming pared 3 bases from V and 3 bases from J, leaving 17 bases between. The CDR3 is made up of 16 amino acids. Germline loops: CDR1 SGHRS, CDR2 YFSETQ. The DNA read from the CDR3 is TGCGCCAGCAGCTGGAGCTCGAGGGCCGGTACAGATACG. As protein: CASSWSSRAGTDT. The full CDR3 protein is CASSWSSRAGTDTQYF.

This clone was seen at least ten times. The CDR3 end falls 3 residues outside the read, so it is completed with the germline J gene. This sequence joins TRBV5-1 and TRBJ2-1; TRBD1 matches at 7 bases. Germline V gene sequence: CDR1 SGHRS, CDR2 YFSETQ. This CDR3 region has 13 residues. Trimming removed 5 bases from V and 7 bases from J; junction bases left unmatched: 6. CDR3 region: CASRVDRVNEQFF. The sequenced part of the CDR3 DNA is TGCGCCAGCAGAGTTGACAGGGTTAATGAG.

This clone has at least ten counts. The sequence runs out 3 residues before the end of the CDR3; the remainder is reconstructed from the germline J gene. The rearrangement links TRBV20-1 to TRBJ2-3, with TRBD2 matching over 8 bases. V shed 6 bases, J shed 3 bases, and the junction held 11 bases outside the gene matches. The CDR3 is 15 residues long. Germline V gives CDR1 DFQATT, CDR2 SNEGSKA (reference sequence). The CDR3: CSAPIGGVGTDTQYF. Incomplete CDR3 DNA: TGCAGTGCCCCGATCGGGGGGGTGGGGACAGATACG.

Details on this clone: The CDR3 goes on 3 residues after the read ends, and that part is filled in from the germline J gene. The chain has TRBV11-1 and TRBJ2-5, with 10 bases fitting TRBD2. The V gene's germline CDR1 is SGHAT and CDR2 FQDESV (reference sequence). The CDR3 is made up of 14 amino acids. V was pared by 2 bases and J by 4 bases, with 1 base of the junction left unmatched. The covered CDR3 bases are TGTGCCAGCAGCTTAAAGCGGGGGGGAGAGACC. Residues: CASSLKRGGET. From start to end, the CDR3 is CASSLKRGGETQYF. Together with reference TRBV11-1 and TRBJ2-5, the CDR3 gives the full variable domain: EAEVAQSPRYKITEKSQAVAFWCDPISGHATLYWYRQILGQGPELLVQFQDESVVDDSQLPKDRFSAERLKGVDSTLKIQPAELGDSAMYLCASSLKRGGETQYFGPGTRLLVL.

This clone was observed at least ten times. The read falls 3 residues short of the CDR3 end, and the missing part is taken from the germline J gene. This sequence joins TRBV20-1 and TRBJ1-5; D gene unclear. Trimming took 4 bases from V and 0 from J, leaving 16 bases between them. This CDR3 contains 16 residues. Germline CDR1 DFQATT, CDR2 SNEGSKA (reference sequence). The CDR3 is CSAKGRTEHSNQPQHF. CDR3 DNA, as far as it was read: TGCAGTGCTAAGGGCCGAACAGAGCATAGCAATCAGCCC.

This clone was observed many times. CDR3 bases read: TGCGCCAGCAGCCACAAACGGGACAGTTACGAG. It yields the protein CASSHKRDSYE. The whole CDR3 region reads CASSHKRDSYEQYF. This chain uses TRBV5-1 with TRBJ2-7; TRBD1 agrees at 7 bases. Read data end 3 residues before the CDR3 end; the end is taken from the germline J gene. This CDR3 comprises 14 residues. After removal of 4 bases from V and 4 bases from J, the junction contained 8 bases not matched to a gene. Germline V gene lookup returns CDR1 SGHRS and CDR2 YFSETQ. Based on the CDR3 plus reference TRBV5-1 and TRBJ2-7, the full variable domain is KAGVTQTPRYLIKTRGQQVTLSCSPISGHRSVSWYQQTPGQGLQFLFEYFSETQRNKGNFPGRFSGRQFSNSRSEMNVSTLELGDSALYLCASSHKRDSYEQYFGPGTRLTVT.

This clone was counted ten times or more. The sequence runs out 3 residues before the end of the CDR3; the remainder is reconstructed from the germline J gene. The chain recombines TRBV5-4 with TRBJ1-4, with 7 bases matching TRBD1. Unmatched junction bases numbered 4, after V lost 0 bases and J lost 8 bases. This CDR3 contains 14 residues. Germline CDR1 and CDR2: SGHNT and YYREEE (reference sequence). This chain's CDR3 is CASSLAQGEEKLFF. The CDR3 bases that were read are TGTGCCAGCAGCTTGGCCCAGGGGGAGGAAAAA.

This clone was picked up many times. Read data end 3 residues before the CDR3 end; the end is taken from the germline J gene. The V gene is TRBV30, the J gene TRBJ1-4, with 7 bases fitting TRBD1. V shed 5 bases and J 6 bases; nucleotides not matched to a gene: 6. The CDR3 is 13 residues long. The germline V gene has CDR1 GTSNPN and CDR2 SVGIG (reference sequence). The CDR3 loop is CAWGPRGDEKLFF. Incomplete CDR3 DNA: TGTGCCTGGGGCCCCAGGGGGGATGAAAAA.

A word on this clone: This probably arose from a read error, given a far larger clone one base away. The read finishes 3 residues shy of the CDR3 end, and the germline J gene is used to complete it. This chain connects TRBV7-9 to TRBJ2-1, with D unresolved. CDR3 size: 15 residues. Germline CDR1 reads SEHNR; CDR2 reads FQNEAQ (reference sequence). Trimming pared 3 bases from V and 2 bases from J, leaving 11 bases between. CDR3 protein: CASSLSVSAYNEQFF. The DNA read from the CDR3 is TGTGCCAGCAGCTTGTCGGTGAGCGCCTACAATGAG.

This clone has a count of ten or more. The CDR3 end is not reached by the read, which stops 3 residues before it; the germline J gene fills it in. The chain recombines TRBV7-3 with TRBJ2-6; unclear D gene. V was trimmed by 5 bases and J by 7 bases, leaving 9 bases between them. Germline V gene sequence: CDR1 SGHTA, CDR2 FQGTGA. The length of the CDR3 is 13 residues. CDR3 in amino acids: CASSVQAANVLTF. The sequenced part of the CDR3 DNA is TGTGCCAGCAGCGTCCAGGCTGCCAACGTC.

This clone has a handful of counts. This could be a read error, since a much larger clone is one nucleotide away. The missing CDR3 end, 3 residues past where the read stops, is filled in from the germline J gene. Other nucleotide sequences from this sample produce the same CDR3. The chain links TRBV10-1 to TRBJ2-5; D is perhaps TRBD1 (6 bases). Germline assignment: CDR1 WNHNN and CDR2 SYGVQD (reference sequence). The CDR3 sequence is 13 residues long. CDR3 bases read: TGCCCCAGAGGGGGTCCTCCCCAAGAGACC. Translating it yields CPRGGPPQET. From start to end, the CDR3 is CPRGGPPQETQYF.

Only a few counts were recorded for this clone. The CDR3 extends 3 residues past the end of the read, so its final part is completed from the germline J gene. The chain recombines TRBV7-2 with TRBJ2-2; TRBD2 aligns across 8 bases. The V and J ends lost 7 bases and 6 bases, in that order; junction bases with no gene match: 7. Germline lookup yields CDR1 SGHTA and CDR2 FQGNSA. CDR3 size: 14 residues. The CDR3 spells CASTLAGLAGELFF. The sequenced part of the CDR3 DNA is TGTGCCAGCACGTTAGCGGGACTCGCCGGGGAG.

This clone was observed many times. With the read ending 3 residues before the CDR3 end, the germline J gene is used to fill in that end. The chain links TRBV18 to TRBJ1-4; D might be TRBD1 (6 bases). The ends were cut back, 6 bases at V and 0 bases at J, with 14 bases in the middle. The CDR3 has 16 amino acids. Germline V lookup: CDR1 KGHSH, CDR2 LQKENI. The CDR3 is CASSLRGGTTNEKLFF. The part of the CDR3 DNA that was read is TGTGCCAGCTCCCTACGAGGGGGAACAACTAATGAAAAA.

This clone has at least ten counts. The sequence runs out 3 residues before the end of the CDR3; the remainder is reconstructed from the germline J gene. The chain employs TRBV6-2 or TRBV6-3 and TRBJ2-7, with no clear D. Germline V gene sequence: CDR1 MNHEY, CDR2 SVGEGT. V lost 2 bases to trimming and J lost 2 bases, with 10 bases between them. This CDR3 comprises 14 residues. The CDR3 loop is CASSYNPKAYEQYF. The sequenced CDR3 bases are TGTGCCAGCAGTTACAATCCAAAGGCCTACGAG.

Ten or more counts support this clone. The missing CDR3 end, 3 residues past where the read stops, is filled in from the germline J gene. The chain is built from TRBV3-1 (or the pseudogene TRBV3-2) and TRBJ2-1, with 12 bases that match TRBD2. Germline V gene data show CDR1 as LGHDT and CDR2 as YNNKEL (reference sequence). The trim removed 5 bases at V and 7 bases at J, leaving 12 bases unmatched. The CDR3 totals 17 residues. The CDR3 loop is CASSASSGRANGNEQFF. Partial CDR3 DNA: TGTGCCAGCAGCGCTTCTAGCGGGAGGGCAAATGGGAATGAG.

This clone was seen repeatedly, ten times or more. From the germline J gene comes the end of the CDR3, since the read stops 3 residues before it. The chain employs TRBV20-1 and TRBJ1-2, with 8 bases aligning to TRBD1. Looked up from germline, CDR1 is DFQATT and CDR2 is SNEGSKA (reference sequence). The CDR3 runs 13 residues. The CDR3 loop reads CSATRAGGKGYTF. The covered CDR3 bases are TGCAGTGCCACTCGGGCAGGGGGCAAAGGC.

This clone was detected ten times or more. The read comes to an end 3 residues before the CDR3 does, leaving the germline J gene to fill in the end. The gene calls are TRBV7-8 and TRBJ2-5, with 8 bases identical to TRBD1. V shed 5 bases and J 5 bases; nucleotides not matched to a gene: 7. Germline CDR1 and CDR2: SGHVS and FQNEAQ. This CDR3 has 14 residues. The CDR3: CASSPGTGWETQYF. The sequenced part of the CDR3 DNA is TGTGCCAGCAGCCCCGGGACAGGTTGGGAGACC.

This clone has ten or more counts. The read ends 3 residues shy of where the CDR3 ends; the end is completed using the germline J gene. V usage is TRBV4-1 and J usage is TRBJ2-3; 9 bases align to TRBD1. Unmatched junction bases numbered 6, after V lost 3 bases and J lost 5 bases. Per the germline V gene, CDR1 is MGHRA and CDR2 is YSYEKL. There are 15 residues in the CDR3. The CDR3 reads CASSQMGQGIDTQYF. CDR3 DNA (partial): TGCGCCAGCAGCCAGATGGGACAGGGAATAGATACG.

Ten or more counts support this clone. The DNA ends 3 residues before the CDR3 does, and the rest of the CDR3 is filled in from the germline J gene. V gene TRBV7-2 combines with J gene TRBJ2-7; TRBD2 might be the D (5 bases). Trimming removed 5 bases from V and 1 base from J, with 12 bases in between. CDR1 and CDR2 (germline): SGHTA, FQGNSA. There are 14 residues in the CDR3. CDR3 amino acids: CASSLGAASYEQYF. CDR3 DNA, as far as it was read: TGTGCCAGCAGCCTCGGAGCGGCTTCCTACGAG.

Worth noting for this clone: A much larger clone is a single base away; this may be a read error. The CDR3 end is not reached by the read, which stops 3 residues before it; the germline J gene fills it in. This chain joins TRBV18 and TRBJ2-1, with TRBD2 matching over 8 bases. The germline V gene has CDR1 KGHSH and CDR2 LQKENI. CDR3 length: 19 amino acids. The covered CDR3 bases are TGTGCCAGCTCACTCTTATCCGGGACTAGTATGGCGTCCTGCAATGAG. The encoded protein is CASSLLSGTSMASCNE. The entire CDR3 reads CASSLLSGTSMASCNEQFF.

This clone was recorded many times. The read ends 3 residues early relative to the CDR3; the germline J gene fills the gap. This chain uses TRBV19 with TRBJ2-5; D is possibly TRBD2 (5 bases). This CDR3 is built from 15 residues. Germline V CDR1 and CDR2: LNHDA, SQIVND (reference sequence). With 3 bases removed from V and 2 bases from J, the gap between germline ends came to 13 bases. This chain's CDR3 is CASSIGPSGQETQYF. The covered CDR3 bases are TGTGCCAGTAGTATTGGACCCAGCGGACAAGAGACC.

This clone was counted ten times or more. The read is 3 residues too short to cover the CDR3 end, so that end is filled in from the germline J gene. V is TRBV19 and J is TRBJ1-6; maybe TRBD1 (6 bases). Trimming took off 7 bases at V and 7 bases at J, with 17 bases between the two ends. CDR1 and CDR2 (germline): LNHDA, SQIVND (reference sequence). The CDR3 has 15 residues. The sequenced CDR3 bases are TGTGCCAGTACTCGGAGCAGGGGACAAAATTCACCC. Its protein is CASTRSRGQNSP. The CDR3 in full is CASTRSRGQNSPLHF.

This clone was picked up many times. The missing CDR3 end, 3 residues past where the read stops, is filled in from the germline J gene. The chain joins TRBV7-2 to TRBJ2-7; D not resolved. Germline V lookup: CDR1 SGHTA, CDR2 FQGNSA. Trimming removed 7 bases from V and 3 bases from J, with 16 bases in between. CDR3 size: 14 residues. CDR3: CASTPPSIYYEQYF. Partial CDR3 DNA: TGTGCCAGCACCCCCCCGAGCATTTACTACGAG. The complete variable domain, with remaining parts taken from reference TRBV7-2 and TRBJ2-7, reads GAGVSQSPSNKVTEKGKDVELRCDPISGHTALYWYRQSLGQGLEFLIYFQGNSAPDKSGLPSDRFSAERTGGSVSTLTIQRTQQEDSAVYLCASTPPSIYYEQYFGPGTRLTVT.